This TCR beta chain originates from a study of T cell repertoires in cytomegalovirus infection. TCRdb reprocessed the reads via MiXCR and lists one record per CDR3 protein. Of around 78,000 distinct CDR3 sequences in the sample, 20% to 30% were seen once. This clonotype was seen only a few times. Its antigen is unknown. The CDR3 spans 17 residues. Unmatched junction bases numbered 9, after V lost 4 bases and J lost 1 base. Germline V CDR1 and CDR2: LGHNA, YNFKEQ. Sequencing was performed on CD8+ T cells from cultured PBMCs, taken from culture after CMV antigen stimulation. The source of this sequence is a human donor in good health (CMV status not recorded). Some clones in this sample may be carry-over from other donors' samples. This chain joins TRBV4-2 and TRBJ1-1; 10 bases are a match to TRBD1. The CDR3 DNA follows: TGTGCCAGCAGCCGCATCGGACAGGGGGAGTCGAACACTGAAGCTTTCTTT. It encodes CASSRIGQGESNTEAFF.